The subject of this entry is one T cell receptor beta chain. Clones were sequenced by immunoSEQ multiplex PCR, and TCRdb holds only the in-frame ones, with some missing. This sample has roughly 350,000 clones, with roughly 86% found just once. These data originate in a study of blood T cell repertoires in COVID-19. With V trimmed by 5 bases and J by 1 base, 3 bases remained unmatched. The CDR3 is 15 residues long. Germline loops: CDR1 KGHSH, CDR2 LQKENI. The TCR was taken from a woman in her twenties or thirties with COVID-19, enrolled during active disease. J is TRBJ2-3 and V is TRBV18; 10 nucleotides agree with TRBD1. Source material: peripheral blood. The CDR3 sequence: CASSAGTGGTDTQYF. CDR3 coding DNA: TGTGCCAGCTCAGCCGGGACAGGGGGCACAGATACGCAGTATTTT.